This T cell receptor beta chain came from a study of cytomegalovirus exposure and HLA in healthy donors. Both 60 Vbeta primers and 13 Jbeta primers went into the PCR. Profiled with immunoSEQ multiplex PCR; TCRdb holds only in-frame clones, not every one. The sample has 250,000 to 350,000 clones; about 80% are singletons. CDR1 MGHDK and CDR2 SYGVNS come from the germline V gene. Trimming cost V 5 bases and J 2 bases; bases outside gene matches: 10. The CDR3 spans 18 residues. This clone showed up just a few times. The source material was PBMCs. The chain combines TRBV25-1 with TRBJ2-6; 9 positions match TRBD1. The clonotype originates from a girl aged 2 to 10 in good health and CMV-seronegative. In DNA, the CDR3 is TGTGCCAGCAGTCCCCGGGGGACAGGGAGTACTGGGGCCAACGTCCTGACTTTC. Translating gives CASSPRGTGSTGANVLTF.